Listed here are 30 T cell receptor beta chains from one sample, sequenced in a study of T cells in Graves' hyperthyroidism and ophthalmopathy. Amplification targeted TCR beta CDR3 regions from RNA transcripts. First-round RT-PCR of the TCR CDR3 relied on the HTBI primer set. TCRdb processed the multiplex PCR reads anew with MiXCR; each CDR3 protein has one entry. The table shows about 180,000 distinct CDR3 sequences, with over 15% occurring only once. The sequencing input was blood. The receptor set was obtained from a woman in her forties or fifties with Graves' hyperthyroidism.

Ten or more counts support this clonotype. The chain recombines TRBV6-2 or TRBV6-3 with TRBJ2-5, with 8 bases identical to TRBD1. Germline assignment: CDR1 MNHEY and CDR2 SVGEGT. The CDR3 is made up of 13 amino acids. V was clipped by 5 bases and J by 2 bases; unmatched bases: 1. CDR3 amino acids: CASSDRGQETQYF. DNA for the CDR3: TGTGCCAGCAGTGACAGGGGTCAAGAGACCCAGTACTTC.

The chain combines TRBV15 with TRBJ1-4; 10 nucleotides line up with TRBD1. Germline lookup yields CDR1 LNHNV and CDR2 YYDKDF (reference sequence). The CDR3 sequence is 15 residues long. With 6 bases clipped from V and 7 bases from J, the junction kept 8 bases outside the gene matches. CDR3 in amino acids: CATRTDGTGVEKLFF. DNA for the CDR3: TGTGCCACCAGGACGGATGGGACAGGGGTTGAAAAACTGTTTTTT.

This clonotype was counted at least ten times. The CDR3 DNA sequence: TGTGCCAGCAGTTACTCGGGACAGGGTTTCACTGAAGCTTTCTTT. It translates to CASSYSGQGFTEAFF. The rearrangement uses TRBV6-6 and TRBJ1-1; 9 positions agree with TRBD1. J lost 4 bases, V lost 0 bases, and 3 bases had no gene match. The CDR3 totals 15 residues. Germline values: CDR1 MNHNY, CDR2 SVGAGI (reference sequence).

V usage is TRBV28 and J usage is TRBJ2-2, with 11 bases identical to TRBD2. This CDR3 spans 15 amino acids. Germline trimming cut 6 bases from V and 4 bases from J; bases unmatched to any gene: 4. The V gene's germline CDR1 is MDHEN and CDR2 SYDVKM. CDR3 nucleotide sequence: TGTGCCAGCAGCCGGGGACTAGCGGCCACCGGGGAGCTGTTTTTT. As protein: CASSRGLAATGELFF.

This clonotype has only a few counts. V usage is TRBV7-3 and J usage is TRBJ2-5; 9 bases fit TRBD2. J was trimmed by 8 bases and V by 5 bases; bases with no gene match: 12. The CDR3 extends over 15 amino acids. Germline loops: CDR1 SGHTA, CDR2 FQGTGA. The CDR3 DNA reads TGTGCCAGCAGCCCGGGCGGGGGGGCCGGGGAAACCCAGTACTTC. As protein: CASSPGGGAGETQYF.

This clonotype occurred many times. This chain links TRBV6-1 with TRBJ1-4; 7 bases agree with TRBD1. This CDR3 region has 16 residues. Germline loops: CDR1 MNHNS, CDR2 SASEGT. V was pared by 0 bases and J by 8 bases, with 9 bases of the junction left unmatched. CDR3 region: CASSEAWTGMKEKLFF. CDR3 DNA: TGTGCCAGCAGTGAAGCCTGGACAGGCATGAAGGAAAAACTGTTTTTT.

This clonotype was found a few times. The gene calls are TRBV11-1 and TRBJ2-5; D uncertain. This CDR3 has 11 residues. Trimming left V 5 bases short and J 6 bases short, with 7 bases between. Germline CDR1 is SGHAT and CDR2 is FQDESV (reference sequence). The chain's CDR3 is CASSASKTQYF. The CDR3 DNA is TGTGCCAGCAGCGCCTCGAAGACCCAGTACTTC.

The chain links TRBV28 to TRBJ2-5; 9 bases line up with TRBD1. In germline, CDR1 is MDHEN, CDR2 SYDVKM. With 5 bases clipped from V and 4 bases from J, the junction kept 2 bases outside the gene matches. This CDR3 is 13 amino acids long. The CDR3 reads CASSMTGGETQYF. The CDR3 DNA is TGTGCCAGCAGTATGACAGGGGGAGAGACCCAGTACTTC.

This clonotype has ten or more counts. V gene TRBV9 combines with J gene TRBJ2-2; no reliable D call. CDR1 and CDR2 from the germline V gene are SGDLS and YYNGEE. Trimming left V 0 bases short and J 8 bases short, with 5 bases between. The length of the CDR3 is 12 residues. Here the CDR3 reads CASSVVEGELFF. CDR3 in DNA: TGTGCCAGCAGCGTAGTAGAAGGGGAGCTGTTTTTT.

This sequence joins TRBV28 and TRBJ2-5; D may be TRBD1 (6 bases). From germline, CDR1 is MDHEN and CDR2 SYDVKM. V was trimmed by 8 bases and J by 5 bases, leaving 21 bases between them. The CDR3 spans 15 residues. CDR3 DNA sequence: TGTGCCAGCGGGGCACAGGGATGGTCGACGGAGACCCAGTACTTC. Protein sequence: CASGAQGWSTETQYF.

Remarks on this clonotype: A read error may account for a junction end that differs from germline. The genes are TRBV12-3 or TRBV12-4 and TRBJ2-2, with D perhaps being TRBD1 or TRBD2 (5 bases each). The CDR3 runs 14 residues. The CDR3 is CASRLGQNTGALFF. CDR3 coding DNA: TGTGCCAGCAGACTCGGCCAGAACACCGGGGCGCTGTTTTTT.

This clonotype was observed at least ten times. This chain joins TRBV6-2 or TRBV6-3 and TRBJ1-1, with D tentatively TRBD1 (5 bases). From germline, CDR1 is MNHEY and CDR2 SVGEGT. The V and J ends lost 10 bases and 5 bases respectively, with 20 bases between them. CDR3 length equals 14 residues. The CDR3 here is CATSDRARSTEAFF. In DNA, the CDR3 is TGTGCCACCTCCGACAGAGCACGATCGACTGAAGCTTTCTTT.

The chain links TRBV19 to TRBJ1-5; no definite D call. CDR3 size: 12 residues. Germline V gives CDR1 LNHDA, CDR2 SQIVND (reference sequence). The V gene lost 3 bases and the J gene lost 11 bases, with 11 bases spanning the gap. The CDR3 region is CASSIGWTAQHF. Written as DNA, the CDR3 is TGTGCCAGTAGTATTGGATGGACTGCCCAGCATTTT. Combining the CDR3 with reference TRBV19 and TRBJ1-5 gives the whole variable domain DGGITQSPKYLFRKEGQNVTLSCEQNLNHDAMYWYRQDPGQGLRLIYYSQIVNDFQKGDIAEGYSVSREKKESFPLTVTSAQKNPTAFYLCASSIGWTAQHFGDGTRLSIL.

This clonotype was found many times. V usage is TRBV15 and J usage is TRBJ2-7; 7 bases map to TRBD1. From germline, CDR1 is LNHNV and CDR2 YYDKDF (reference sequence). This CDR3 is 13 amino acids long. Losses at the gene ends were 2 bases for V and 2 bases for J; bases not matched to a gene: 0. CDR3 sequence (DNA): TGTGCCACCAGCAGAACAGGGGCCTACGAGCAGTACTTC. Amino acids: CATSRTGAYEQYF. Full variable domain (outside the CDR3, taken from reference TRBV15 and TRBJ2-7): DAMVIQNPRYQVTQFGKPVTLSCSQTLNHNVMYWYQQKSSQAPKLLFHYYDKDFNNEADTPDNFQSRRPNTSFCFLDIRSPGLGDTAMYLCATSRTGAYEQYFGPGTRLTVT.

The sample holds many counts of this clonotype. The rearrangement joins TRBV2 to TRBJ1-5; 9 bases are a match to TRBD1. CDR3 length: 15 residues. The trim removed 7 bases at V and 5 bases at J, leaving 9 bases unmatched. CDR1 is SNHLY, CDR2 FYNNEI, per germline. The chain's CDR3 is CASKAGTGRYQPQHF. DNA for the CDR3: TGTGCCAGCAAAGCCGGGACAGGGAGGTATCAGCCCCAGCATTTT.

This clonotype was seen ten or more times. J is TRBJ1-1 and V is TRBV2, with TRBD1 matching 8 bases. CDR1 is SNHLY and CDR2 is FYNNEI in the germline V gene. This CDR3 contains 15 residues. V was pared by 7 bases and J by 5 bases, with 12 bases of the junction left unmatched. For the CDR3, the DNA is TGTGCCAGCAAAACACCCCAGGGGGCAAGTACTGAAGCTTTCTTT. The encoded protein is CASKTPQGASTEAFF.

V gene TRBV25-1 combines with J gene TRBJ1-5; D not resolved. The CDR3 totals 9 residues. Germline V CDR1 and CDR2: MGHDK, SYGVNS. Trimming removed 9 bases at V and 5 bases at J, with 2 bases between. The CDR3 bases are TGTGCCAGGGATCAGCCCCAGCATTTT. Its translation is CARDQPQHF.

This clonotype was recorded at least ten times. The chain links TRBV6-6 to TRBJ1-1, with a tentative D call TRBD1 (6 bases). The CDR3 has 14 residues. The V gene lost 2 bases and the J gene lost 5 bases, with 12 bases spanning the gap. Germline V gene lookup returns CDR1 MNHNY and CDR2 SVGAGI (reference sequence). CDR3 sequence (DNA): TGTGCCAGCAGTTACGAAGGGGGGGTTACTGAAGCTTTCTTT. Its translation: CASSYEGGVTEAFF.

In its sample, this clonotype was seen many times. The genes are TRBV6-2 or TRBV6-3 and TRBJ2-7, with TRBD2 matching over 12 bases. The CDR3 totals 19 residues. Losses at the gene ends were 0 bases for V and 0 bases for J; bases not matched to a gene: 9. Germline loops: CDR1 MNHEY, CDR2 SVGEGT. CDR3 DNA sequence: TGTGCCAGCAGTTACTCTACTAGCGGGGGGCCTACCAGCTCCTACGAGCAGTACTTC. It translates to CASSYSTSGGPTSSYEQYF.

This clonotype has only one observation. This may be a read error, as it is one base from a much larger clone. This chain connects TRBV29-1 to TRBJ2-3; TRBD2 is a possible D gene (6 bases). From germline, CDR1 is SQVTM and CDR2 ANQGSEA. This CDR3 contains 15 residues. Between the trimmed V and J ends, which lost 8 bases and 7 bases, there was a span of 25 bases. CDR3 DNA sequence: TGCAGCACCAACCAGAGGGACGGGGAGGTTCATACGCAGTATTTT. Translated: CSTNQRDGEVHTQYF.

There are many counts of this clonotype. V gene TRBV6-2 or TRBV6-3 combines with J gene TRBJ2-5, with TRBD1 matching 9 bases. The germline V gene has CDR1 MNHEY and CDR2 SVGEGT. The V gene end was trimmed by 6 bases and the J gene end by 5 bases; junction bases not matched to a gene: 10. This CDR3 spans 15 amino acids. CDR3 sequence: CASRNRDRAGETQYF. CDR3 coding DNA: TGTGCCAGCAGAAACCGGGACAGGGCTGGGGAGACCCAGTACTTC.

This clonotype was observed many times. This chain joins TRBV12-3 or TRBV12-4 and TRBJ1-4; tentative D call: TRBD1 (6 bases). The CDR3 has 16 amino acids. V was cut by 2 bases and J by 6 bases, with 16 bases left in between. The CDR3 DNA is TGTGCCAGCAGTTTACCTGGACAGTTAGGGGATGAAAAACTGTTTTTT. It translates to CASSLPGQLGDEKLFF.

This clonotype has a handful of counts. A much larger clone differs from this one at a single base, so this may be a read error. V and J are TRBV10-3 and TRBJ1-2; D may be TRBD1 (6 bases). V was cut by 7 bases and J by 1 base, with 16 bases left in between. The CDR3 covers 15 residues. Germline V gene data show CDR1 as ENHRY and CDR2 as SYGVKD. The CDR3 here is CAIMGNRAFNYGYTF. The CDR3 DNA reads as TGTGCCATCATGGGGAACAGGGCTTTTAACTATGGCTACACCTTC.

This clonotype was detected ten times or more. This chain uses TRBV10-2 with TRBJ1-4, with TRBD1 as a possible D gene (5 bases). Germline assignment: CDR1 WSHSY and CDR2 SAAADI. Trimming pared 4 bases from V and 5 bases from J, leaving 11 bases between. The CDR3 covers 14 residues. The CDR3 DNA reads TGCGCCAGCAGTGGGCAGGGTGTCAATGAAAAACTGTTTTTT. It is translated as CASSGQGVNEKLFF.

This clonotype was counted ten times or more. V usage is TRBV28 and J usage is TRBJ1-1; D is unresolved. CDR1 is MDHEN, CDR2 SYDVKM, per germline. The CDR3 has 13 residues. V was cut by 4 bases and J by 0 bases, with 6 bases left in between. In DNA form, the CDR3 reads TGTGCCAGCAGTTGGGTTTTGAACACTGAAGCTTTCTTT. Translated, it gives CASSWVLNTEAFF. Together with reference TRBV28 and TRBJ1-1, the CDR3 gives the full variable domain: DVKVTQSSRYLVKRTGEKVFLECVQDMDHENMFWYRQDPGLGLRLIYFSYDVKMKEKGDIPEGYSVSREKKERFSLILESASTNQTSMYLCASSWVLNTEAFFGQGTRLTVV.

This clonotype was seen only a few times. The CDR3 bases are TGTGCCAGCAGCCCAACTCTTGCTAGGGTGGCTGAGCTGAAATACGAGCAGTACTTC. As protein: CASSPTLARVAELKYEQYF. The rearrangement uses TRBV5-6 and TRBJ2-7; no reliable D call. Germline V lookup: CDR1 SGHDT, CDR2 YYEEEE. V was trimmed by 4 bases and J by 4 bases, leaving 30 bases between them. The CDR3 is 19 residues long.

The chain uses TRBV4-2 and TRBJ1-4, with a possible D match to TRBD1 (5 bases). This CDR3 comprises 15 residues. Trimming cost V 1 base and J 8 bases, with 14 bases left between them. The germline V gene has CDR1 LGHNA and CDR2 YNFKEQ. The chain's CDR3 is CASSQASTGKEKLFF. The DNA for the CDR3 is TGTGCCAGCAGCCAAGCGTCCACAGGCAAGGAAAAACTGTTTTTT.

Notes on this clonotype: This may stem from a read error, because a much larger clone lies one nucleotide away. V usage is TRBV20-1 and J usage is TRBJ2-1, with 16 bases aligning to TRBD2. This CDR3 has 17 residues. Germline CDR1 and CDR2: DFQATT and SNEGSKA (reference sequence). CDR3 region: CSAAGLAGGRSYSEQFF. CDR3 nucleotide sequence: TGCAGTGCTGCGGGACTAGCGGGGGGGCGCTCCTACAGTGAGCAGTTCTTC.

This clonotype was seen many times. The CDR3 loop reads CASSPTVNRDLGKETQYF. The CDR3 region has the DNA TGTGCCAGCAGTCCTACCGTAAACCGGGACTTAGGGAAAGAGACCCAGTACTTC. The J gene is TRBJ2-5, the V gene TRBV9; perhaps TRBD2 as D (6 bases). Per the germline V gene, CDR1 is SGDLS and CDR2 is YYNGEE. V was shortened by 5 bases and J by 3 bases, with 26 bases between the two germline ends. This CDR3 has 18 residues.

This clonotype was observed many times. The chain combines TRBV14 with TRBJ1-1; no clear D. The CDR3 loop spans 15 amino acids. Germline assignment: CDR1 SGHDN and CDR2 FVKESK. With 3 bases removed from V and 4 bases from J, the gap between germline ends came to 15 bases. CDR3 sequence reads: CASSQAYQRSTEAFF. CDR3 DNA sequence: TGTGCCAGCAGCCAGGCTTATCAAAGGTCCACTGAAGCTTTCTTT. The full variable domain, with the rest looked up from reference TRBV14 and TRBJ1-1, is EAGVTQFPSHSVIEKGQTVTLRCDPISGHDNLYWYRRVMGKEIKFLLHFVKESKQDESGMPNNRFLAERTGGTYSTLKVQPAELEDSGVYFCASSQAYQRSTEAFFGQGTRLTVV.